These 32 T cell receptor beta chains were all obtained from the same sample, sequenced in a study of response to subunit inactivated influenza vaccine (dated by TCRdb to 2017 to 2018). Sample time point, as interpreted from the label and publication: 40 to 45 days after influenza vaccine administration. Libraries were built with RT-PCR. The instrument was an Illumina HiSeq 2500. TCRdb took the public reads, trimmed them with fastp at Q25, ran MiXCR for clone calling and kept in-frame beta chains. Every entry covers one CDR3 protein and lists the most common genes and DNA from its rows. Across this sample there are hundreds of thousands of distinct CDR3 sequences, with over 10% seen only once. The leading ten clones occupy around 13% of the sample. The starting material was PBMCs from blood, obtained about 40 days after vaccination. Source of these receptors: a man aged 50 to 60 who received an inactivated influenza vaccine. Donor details come from another sample of the same person, matched by shared clones.

The sample holds a few counts of this clonotype. V is TRBV6-2 or TRBV6-3 and J is TRBJ2-4; D is unresolved. Trimming took 10 bases from V and 6 from J, leaving 16 bases between them. Germline V gene sequence: CDR1 MNHEY, CDR2 SVGEGT. The CDR3 runs to 13 residues. CDR3 in amino acids: CATQEDVINIQYF. The CDR3 DNA is TGTGCCACCCAAGAGGACGTTATAAACATTCAGTACTTC.

This chain uses TRBV9 with TRBJ2-3; 7 bases are shared with TRBD1. There are 13 residues in the CDR3. Germline V gene sequence: CDR1 SGDLS, CDR2 YYNGEE. V lost 2 bases, J lost 8 bases, and 5 bases stayed unmatched. For the CDR3, the DNA is TGTGCCAGCAGCGTTGACAGGGAGACTACGCAGTATTTT. It translates to CASSVDRETTQYF.

The chain couples TRBV21-1 to TRBJ2-7; the listed D gene, TRBD1, was not tested against the DNA. TRBV21-1 is a listed pseudogene. The CDR3 is 16 residues long. Written as DNA, the CDR3 is TGTGCCAGCAGCGTCCGGGACAGGGGATTTCCCTACGAGCAGTACTTC. Protein product: CASSVRDRGFPYEQYF.

The chain couples TRBV5-1 to TRBJ2-1; maybe TRBD2 (5 bases). The ends were cut back, 0 bases at V and 0 bases at J, with 16 bases in the middle. Per the germline V gene, CDR1 is SGHRS and CDR2 is YFSETQ. The CDR3 runs to 18 residues. The DNA for the CDR3 is TGCGCCAGCAGCTTGGTGGAAAACAGAGGGTTCTCCTACAATGAGCAGTTCTTC. Translation gives CASSLVENRGFSYNEQFF.

This clonotype occurred a few times. The J gene is TRBJ2-2, the V gene TRBV11-2, with 12 positions matching TRBD2. This CDR3 has 15 residues. V lost 5 bases, J lost 7 bases, and 5 bases stayed unmatched. CDR1 and CDR2 from the germline V gene are SGHAT and FQNNGV. The DNA of the CDR3 is TGTGCCAGCAGCGAGCTAGCGGGAGGGCTCGGGGAGCTGTTTTTT. This gives the protein CASSELAGGLGELFF.

This clonotype was detected once. The chain employs TRBV28 and TRBJ2-5; D gene uncertain. The V end lost 6 bases, the J end lost 5 bases, and 13 bases lay between the germline ends. Germline values: CDR1 MDHEN, CDR2 SYDVKM. CDR3 length equals 13 residues. The CDR3 spells CASRVWKGETQYF. The CDR3 DNA reads TGTGCCAGCAGGGTGTGGAAAGGGGAGACCCAGTACTTC.

This clonotype has a handful of counts. The CDR3 DNA sequence: TGCGCCAGCAGCTTGGACCCACTAGCGGGGGGGACAGATACGCAGTATTTT. Protein product: CASSLDPLAGGTDTQYF. V and J are TRBV5-1 and TRBJ2-3; 13 bases fit TRBD2. Germline assignment: CDR1 SGHRS and CDR2 YFSETQ. The CDR3 has 17 amino acids. The V and J ends lost 0 bases and 3 bases, in that order; junction bases with no gene match: 4.

V is TRBV21-1 and J is TRBJ2-5; TRBD1 is taken as the D call from the table, unchecked against the DNA. TRBV21-1 is shown as a pseudogene. The CDR3 has 15 amino acids. CDR3 sequence reads: CASSLRGQGIGTQYF. The DNA for the CDR3 is TGTGCCAGCAGCCTCCGAGGACAGGGGATTGGGACCCAGTACTTC.

This clonotype showed up just a few times. The chain links TRBV20-1 to TRBJ2-1; 10 bases map to TRBD2. The germline gives CDR1 DFQATT, CDR2 SNEGSKA (reference sequence). The V and J ends lost 6 bases and 9 bases, in that order; junction bases with no gene match: 11. The CDR3 sequence is 14 residues long. CDR3 region: CSAGILAGAIEQFF. CDR3 DNA sequence: TGCAGTGCGGGGATTCTAGCGGGAGCCATTGAGCAGTTCTTC.

This clonotype was observed at least ten times. The chain is built from TRBV18 and TRBJ2-5; no clear D. V shed 1 base and J shed 5 bases, with 11 bases lying between them. This CDR3 spans 14 amino acids. CDR1 is KGHSH and CDR2 is LQKENI in the germline V gene. For the CDR3, the DNA is TGTGCCAGCTCACCACTTCCAAGCATCGAGACCCAGTACTTC. Protein: CASSPLPSIETQYF. Looking up the rest from reference TRBV18 and TRBJ2-5 gives the full variable domain: NAGVMQNPRHLVRRRGQEARLRCSPMKGHSHVYWYRQLPEEGLKFMVYLQKENIIDESGMPKERFSAEFPKEGPSILRIQQVVRGDSAAYFCASSPLPSIETQYFGPGTRLLVL.

The chain is built from TRBV20-1 and TRBJ1-2; no firm D call. Between the trimmed V and J ends, which lost 0 bases and 2 bases, there was a span of 13 bases. Germline V gene data show CDR1 as DFQATT and CDR2 as SNEGSKA (reference sequence). The CDR3 totals 15 residues. The CDR3 reads CSARDGGKANYGYTF. CDR3 coding DNA: TGCAGTGCTAGAGACGGTGGAAAGGCAAACTATGGCTACACCTTC.

This clonotype has ten or more counts. The J gene is TRBJ2-7, the V gene TRBV6-4; D remains ambiguous. V lost 6 bases and J lost 4, with 4 bases in between. This CDR3 region has 10 residues. CDR1 and CDR2 (germline): MRHNA, SNTAGT. The CDR3 region is CASRGYEQYF. The CDR3 coding sequence is TGTGCCAGCAGGGGGTACGAGCAGTACTTC.

This clonotype occurred many times. The chain has TRBV6-1 and TRBJ1-2; the D gene is possibly TRBD1 (5 bases). The V gene's germline CDR1 is MNHNS and CDR2 SASEGT. V lost 6 bases, J lost 5 bases, and 16 bases lay in between. This CDR3 region has 14 residues. CDR3: CASRPVWGRYGYTF. CDR3 nucleotide sequence: TGTGCCAGCAGACCGGTTTGGGGGAGATATGGCTACACCTTC.

CDR3 DNA: TGCGCCAGCAGCTGGGGACAGGGGGTCTTGGAGACCCAGTACTTC. It encodes CASSWGQGVLETQYF. This chain uses TRBV5-1 with TRBJ2-5; 11 positions match TRBD1. The CDR3 consists of 15 residues. Germline V gene sequence: CDR1 SGHRS, CDR2 YFSETQ. The V gene end was trimmed by 3 bases and the J gene end by 5 bases; junction bases not matched to a gene: 6.

This clonotype has at least ten counts. The chain recombines TRBV20-1 with TRBJ2-5; unclear D gene. Trimming took off 2 bases at V and 0 bases at J, with 10 bases between the two ends. The CDR3 consists of 14 residues. CDR1 is DFQATT and CDR2 is SNEGSKA in the germline V gene (reference sequence). CDR3 residues: CSARQQRYQETQYF. The CDR3 nucleotides read TGCAGTGCTAGACAGCAAAGATACCAAGAGACCCAGTACTTC.

The V call is TRBV4-2, the J call TRBJ2-1, with TRBD2 identical over 10 bases. This CDR3 has 17 residues. The junction had 7 bases not matched to a gene; V was cut back by 0 bases and J by 5 bases. CDR1 and CDR2 from the germline V gene are LGHNA and YNFKEQ. In nucleotides, the CDR3 is TGTGCCAGCAGCCAAGAAGCGACTAGCGGGTTTAACAATGAGCAGTTCTTC. This translates into CASSQEATSGFNNEQFF.

This chain joins TRBV7-8 and TRBJ2-3, with 8 bases matching TRBD1. Germline V gene sequence: CDR1 SGHVS, CDR2 FQNEAQ. The CDR3 extends over 16 amino acids. Trimming took 5 bases from V and 6 from J; bases not matched to a gene: 13. The CDR3 loop is CASSQGQVDLSDTQYF. In DNA form, the CDR3 reads TGTGCCAGCAGCCAGGGACAGGTCGACTTGTCGGATACGCAGTATTTT.

The CDR3 nucleotides are TGTGCCAGCAGTAAGGAGGTTGGGACTGGGGCCAACGTCCTGACTTTC. As protein: CASSKEVGTGANVLTF. This sequence joins TRBV6-1 and TRBJ2-6, with a possible D match to TRBD2 (5 bases). This CDR3 spans 16 amino acids. Deletions cut 5 bases from V and 2 bases from J, with 13 bases between. The germline CDR1 and CDR2 sequences are MNHNS and SASEGT.

The chain is built from TRBV6-1 and TRBJ2-2; D gene uncertain. The CDR3 totals 15 residues. Germline V gene sequence: CDR1 MNHNS, CDR2 SASEGT. The germline V and J ends were trimmed by 5 bases and 5 bases, with 15 bases remaining between them. The CDR3 here is CASSTRPRRTGELFF. In nucleotides, the CDR3 is TGTGCCAGCAGTACCCGTCCCCGGCGGACCGGGGAGCTGTTTTTT.

This clonotype was seen only a few times. The chain recombines TRBV20-1 with TRBJ2-7, with D perhaps assigned TRBD1 or TRBD2 (5 bases each). The CDR3 spans 10 residues. V was clipped by 5 bases and J by 11 bases, with 13 bases between them. The germline V gene has CDR1 DFQATT and CDR2 SNEGSKA (reference sequence). The CDR3 reads CSAYDRGEYF. Here the CDR3 DNA reads TGCAGTGCTTACGACCGGGGCGAGTACTTC.

This clonotype occurred many times. The rearrangement links TRBV6-5 to TRBJ1-3, with D uncertain. V dropped 0 bases and J dropped 4 bases, with 10 bases sitting between them. Germline lookup yields CDR1 MNHEY and CDR2 SVGAGI. CDR3 length equals 15 residues. CDR3 DNA sequence: TGTGCCAGCAGTTACTCGAGGGTGCGGGGAAACACCATATATTTT. It specifies CASSYSRVRGNTIYF.

V gene TRBV4-3 combines with J gene TRBJ2-5; tentatively, D is TRBD1 (5 bases). The germline CDR1 and CDR2 sequences are LGHNA and YSLEER. This CDR3 has 14 amino acids. V was trimmed by 0 bases and J by 9 bases, leaving 14 bases between them. The chain's CDR3 is CASSQDRAPRAQYF. CDR3 nucleotides: TGCGCCAGCAGCCAAGATCGCGCCCCCAGGGCCCAGTACTTC.

This chain's CDR3 is CASRTGTGQETQYF. CDR3 DNA sequence: TGTGCCAGCAGGACCGGGACAGGGCAAGAGACCCAGTACTTC. The chain recombines TRBV2 with TRBJ2-5, with 9 bases identical to TRBD1. Trimming removed 6 bases from V and 2 bases from J; junction bases left unmatched: 4. The CDR3 is 14 residues long. Germline lookup yields CDR1 SNHLY and CDR2 FYNNEI.

This chain links TRBV12-3 or TRBV12-4 with TRBJ1-6, with D possibly TRBD1 on 5 matching bases. V dropped 1 base and J dropped 13 bases, with 5 bases sitting between them. CDR3 size: 11 residues. The CDR3 loop reads CASSLGGPLHF. The CDR3 nucleotides are TGTGCCAGCAGTTTAGGGGGGCCCCTCCACTTT.

With respect to this clonotype: With a much larger clone just one base away, this may be a read error. The chain is built from TRBV11-2 and TRBJ2-7; a possible D gene is TRBD1 (5 bases). This CDR3 comprises 12 residues. Germline CDR1 and CDR2: SGHAT and FQNNGV. The CDR3 reads CASSRQSYEQHF. The DNA of the CDR3 is TGTGCCAGCAGCCGACAGTCCTACGAGCAGCACTTC.

At least ten counts were recorded for this clonotype. The chain recombines TRBV20-1 with TRBJ1-2, with D tentatively TRBD1 (6 bases). V was pared by 8 bases and J by 3 bases, with 13 bases between. This CDR3 comprises 12 residues. Germline loops: CDR1 DFQATT, CDR2 SNEGSKA (reference sequence). The CDR3 nucleotides are TGCAGTTCGGACAGAGAAGACTATGGCTACACCTTC. Residues: CSSDREDYGYTF.

The sample holds a few counts of this clonotype. This rearrangement joins TRBV7-8 to TRBJ2-4, with TRBD2 matching over 9 bases. V shed 1 base and J 0 bases; nucleotides not matched to a gene: 4. The CDR3 sequence is 17 residues long. Germline values: CDR1 SGHVS, CDR2 FQNEAQ. The CDR3 loop reads CASSLGREGIAKNIQYF. The DNA for the CDR3 is TGTGCCAGCAGCTTAGGGCGGGAGGGAATAGCCAAAAACATTCAGTACTTC.

This clonotype was counted only a few times. The chain is built from TRBV7-2 and TRBJ2-7, with TRBD2 matching over 7 bases. Germline values: CDR1 SGHTA, CDR2 FQGNSA. The CDR3 length is 14 residues. The J segment lost 9 bases and the V segment lost 5 bases, leaving 13 bases of the junction unmatched. The DNA for the CDR3 is TGTGCCAGCAGCAAGAGTCCGGGACTATCAGCGCAGTACTTC. Its translation is CASSKSPGLSAQYF.

V is TRBV2 and J is TRBJ2-5; 13 nucleotides agree with TRBD2. The CDR3 is 13 amino acids. Germline V CDR1 and CDR2: SNHLY, FYNNEI. The J segment lost 9 bases and the V segment lost 7 bases, leaving 5 bases of the junction unmatched. Here the CDR3 reads CASKGLAGAAQYF. The DNA of the CDR3 is TGTGCCAGCAAAGGACTAGCGGGGGCCGCCCAGTACTTC.

This clonotype showed up just a few times. The genes are TRBV12-3 or TRBV12-4 and TRBJ2-2; weak D call: TRBD1 (5 bases). This CDR3 is built from 15 residues. The germline V and J ends were trimmed by 2 bases and 1 base, with 8 bases remaining between them. Here the CDR3 reads CASSLNGQNTGELFF. In DNA form, the CDR3 reads TGTGCCAGCAGTTTAAATGGACAGAACACCGGGGAGCTGTTTTTT.

Many counts were recorded for this clonotype. The V call is TRBV29-1, the J call TRBJ2-3; D perhaps matches TRBD2 (5 bases). The CDR3 contains 12 residues. The V and J ends lost 7 bases and 2 bases respectively, with 10 bases between them. Germline V CDR1 and CDR2: SQVTM, ANQGSEA. Written as DNA, the CDR3 is TGCAGCGCCGTAGCGTACACAGATACGCAGTATTTT. Protein product: CSAVAYTDTQYF.

In its sample, this clonotype was seen a few times. The DNA of the CDR3 is TGTGCCAGCACCATTACCGAGGCGGCCTATGGCTACACCTTC. This translates into CASTITEAAYGYTF. This chain connects TRBV5-4 to TRBJ1-2; no definite D call. Trimming removed 6 bases from V and 4 bases from J, with 16 bases in between. Germline V gene sequence: CDR1 SGHNT, CDR2 YYREEE (reference sequence). The CDR3 has 14 residues.